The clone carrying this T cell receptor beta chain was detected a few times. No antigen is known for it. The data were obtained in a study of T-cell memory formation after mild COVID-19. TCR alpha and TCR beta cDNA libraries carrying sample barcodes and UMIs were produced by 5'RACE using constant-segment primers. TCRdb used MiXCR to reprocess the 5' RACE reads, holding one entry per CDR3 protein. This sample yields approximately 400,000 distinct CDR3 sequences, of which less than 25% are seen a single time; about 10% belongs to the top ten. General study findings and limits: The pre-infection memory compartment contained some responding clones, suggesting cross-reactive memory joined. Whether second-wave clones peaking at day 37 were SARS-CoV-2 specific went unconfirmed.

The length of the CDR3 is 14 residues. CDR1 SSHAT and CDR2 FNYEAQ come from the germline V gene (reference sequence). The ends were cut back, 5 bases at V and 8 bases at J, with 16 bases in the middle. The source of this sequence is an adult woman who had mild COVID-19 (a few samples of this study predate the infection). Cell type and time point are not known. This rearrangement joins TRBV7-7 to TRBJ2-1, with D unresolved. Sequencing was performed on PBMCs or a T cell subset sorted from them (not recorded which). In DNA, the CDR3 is TGTGCCAGCAGCCCGGTGACCGTACGAGATGAGCAGTTCTTC. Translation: CASSPVTVRDEQFF. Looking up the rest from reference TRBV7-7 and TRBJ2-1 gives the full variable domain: GAGVSQSPRYKVTKRGQDVTLRCDPISSHATLYWYQQALGQGPEFLTYFNYEAQPDKSGLPSDRFSAERPEGSISTLTIQRTEQRDSAMYRCASSPVTVRDEQFFGPGTRLTVL.